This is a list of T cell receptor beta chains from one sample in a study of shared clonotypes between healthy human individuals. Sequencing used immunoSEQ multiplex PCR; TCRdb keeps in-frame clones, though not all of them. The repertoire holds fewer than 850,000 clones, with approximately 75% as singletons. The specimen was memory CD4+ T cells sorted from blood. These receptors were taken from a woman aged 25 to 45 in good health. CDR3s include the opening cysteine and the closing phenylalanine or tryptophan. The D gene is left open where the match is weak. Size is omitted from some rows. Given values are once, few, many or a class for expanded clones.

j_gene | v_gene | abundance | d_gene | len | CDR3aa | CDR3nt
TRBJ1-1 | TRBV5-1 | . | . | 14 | CASSLAGVGTEAFF | TGCGCCAGCAGCTTGGCCGGGGTGGGCACTGAAGCTTTCTTT
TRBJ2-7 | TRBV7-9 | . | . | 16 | CASSYFDSPGSYEQYF | TGTGCCAGCAGCTACTTTGACTCCCCCGGCTCCTACGAGCAGTACTTC
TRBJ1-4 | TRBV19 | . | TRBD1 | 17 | CASSSHRDRATNEKLFF | TGTGCCAGTAGTAGCCACCGGGACAGGGCAACTAATGAAAAACTGTTTTTT
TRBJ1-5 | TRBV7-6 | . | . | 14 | CASSLAPDNQPQHF | TGTGCCAGCAGCTTAGCGCCAGACAATCAGCCCCAGCATTTT
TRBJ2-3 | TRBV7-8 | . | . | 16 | CASSLEWHQLQDTQYF | TGTGCCAGCAGCTTAGAGTGGCACCAGCTCCAAGATACGCAGTATTTT
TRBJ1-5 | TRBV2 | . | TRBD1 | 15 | CASSAGGDSNQPQHF | TGTGCCAGCAGTGCAGGGGGAGATAGCAATCAGCCCCAGCATTTT
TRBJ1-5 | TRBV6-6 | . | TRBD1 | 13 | CASGTGANQPQHF | TGTGCCAGCGGGACAGGGGCAAATCAGCCCCAGCATTTT
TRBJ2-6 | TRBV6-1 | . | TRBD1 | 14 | CASIQGAGANVLTF | TGTGCCAGCATACAGGGGGCTGGGGCCAACGTCCTGACTTTC
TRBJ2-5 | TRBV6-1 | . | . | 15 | CAGQTNRHTRETQYF | TGTGCCGGACAAACGAACAGACATACCAGAGAGACCCAGTACTTC
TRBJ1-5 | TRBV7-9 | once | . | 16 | CASSLVGPTGNQPQHF | TGTGCCAGCAGCTTAGTGGGCCCCACGGGCAATCAGCCCCAGCATTTT
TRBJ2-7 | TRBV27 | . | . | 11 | CARLGSYEQYF | TGTGCCAGGCTAGGCTCCTACGAGCAGTACTTC
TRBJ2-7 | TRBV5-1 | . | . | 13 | CASRTDRSYEQYF | TGCGCCAGCAGAACGGACAGATCCTACGAGCAGTACTTC
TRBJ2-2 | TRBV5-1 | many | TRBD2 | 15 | CASSPGLANTGELFF | TGCGCCAGCAGCCCAGGACTAGCGAACACCGGGGAGCTGTTTTTT
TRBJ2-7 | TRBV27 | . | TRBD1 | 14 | CASRPGQGHREQYF | TGTGCCAGCAGACCGGGACAGGGGCACCGGGAGCAGTACTTC
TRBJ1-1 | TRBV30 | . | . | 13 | CAWSVGGLAEAFF | TGTGCCTGGAGTGTAGGAGGTTTAGCTGAAGCTTTCTTT
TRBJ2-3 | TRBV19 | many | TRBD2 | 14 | CASRQTSGTDTQYF | TGTGCCAGTAGACAGACTAGCGGCACAGATACGCAGTATTTT
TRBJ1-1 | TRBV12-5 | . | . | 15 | CASALITGANTEAFF | TGTGCTAGTGCCCTAATCACAGGAGCGAACACTGAAGCTTTCTTT
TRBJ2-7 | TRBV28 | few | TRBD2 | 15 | CASSMPGLAGYEQYF | TGTGCCAGCAGTATGCCGGGACTAGCGGGGTACGAGCAGTACTTC
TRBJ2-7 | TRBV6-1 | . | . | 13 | CASTSGRTYEQYF | TGTGCCAGCACGAGTGGGAGGACCTACGAGCAGTACTTC
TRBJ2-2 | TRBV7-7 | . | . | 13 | CASSSQLDGELFF | TGTGCCAGCAGTTCCCAACTAGACGGGGAGCTGTTTTTT
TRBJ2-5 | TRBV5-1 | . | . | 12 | CASSGSQETQYF | TGCGCCAGCAGCGGCAGTCAAGAGACCCAGTACTTC
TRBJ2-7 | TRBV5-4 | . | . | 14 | CASSLQGPTYEQYF | TGTGCCAGCAGCTTGCAGGGCCCTACCTACGAGCAGTACTTC
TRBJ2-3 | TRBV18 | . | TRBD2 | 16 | CASSRAGTSRGDTQYF | TGTGCCAGCTCACGTGCCGGGACTAGCCGGGGAGATACGCAGTATTTT
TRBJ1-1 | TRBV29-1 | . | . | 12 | CSVKGLNTEAFF | TGCAGCGTTAAGGGGCTGAACACTGAAGCTTTCTTT
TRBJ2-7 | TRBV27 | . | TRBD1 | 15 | CASSSTGAQAYEQYF | TGTGCCAGCAGTTCAACAGGGGCTCAGGCCTACGAGCAGTACTTC
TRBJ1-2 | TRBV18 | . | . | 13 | CASSRDTYYGYTF | TGTGCCAGCTCTCGGGACACCTACTATGGCTACACCTTC
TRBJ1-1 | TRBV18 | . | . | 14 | CASSPRWEKGEAFF | TGTGCCAGCTCTCCCCGGTGGGAGAAGGGTGAAGCTTTCTTT
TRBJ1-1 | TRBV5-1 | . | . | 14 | CASSFKTMNTEAFF | TGCGCCAGCAGCTTCAAGACTATGAACACTGAAGCTTTCTTT
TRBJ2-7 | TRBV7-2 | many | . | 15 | CASSPRLGSSYEQYF | TGTGCCAGCAGCCCCAGACTAGGATCCTCTTACGAGCAGTACTTC
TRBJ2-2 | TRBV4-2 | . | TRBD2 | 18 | CASSQEVGRASGTGELFF | TGTGCCAGCAGCCAAGAGGTCGGGAGGGCTTCTGGCACCGGGGAGCTGTTTTTT
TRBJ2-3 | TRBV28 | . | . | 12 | CASSLQPDTQYF | TGTGCCAGCAGTTTACAACCAGATACGCAGTATTTT
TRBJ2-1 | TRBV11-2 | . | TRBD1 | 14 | CASSRDREYNEQFF | TGTGCCAGCAGCCGGGACAGGGAATACAATGAGCAGTTCTTC
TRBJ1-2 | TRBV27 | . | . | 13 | CASIPAGKDGYTF | TGTGCCAGCATCCCGGCAGGGAAGGACGGCTACACCTTC